A single sample is the source of the 5 T cell receptor beta chains below, sequenced in a study of blood T cells in healthy people across ages. The second PCR ran about 6 to 11 cycles with a sample-barcoded 5' primer and J-beta primers. TCRdb used MiXCR to reprocess the 5' RACE reads, holding one entry per CDR3 protein. Here the sample spans approximately 850,000 distinct CDR3 sequences, approximately 44% being singletons. The sample taken for sequencing was blood. Receptor source: a man aged 60 to 69 in good health.

V usage is TRBV9 and J usage is TRBJ2-7; D might be TRBD2 (6 bases). CDR1 is SGDLS, CDR2 YYNGEE, per germline. This CDR3 contains 16 residues. With 0 bases removed from V and 1 base from J, the gap between germline ends came to 14 bases. For the CDR3, the DNA is TGTGCCAGCAGCGTAGGGGGTAGCGGTGAATCCTACGAGCAGTACTTC. This codes for CASSVGGSGESYEQYF.

This clonotype was detected a few times. This sequence joins TRBV20-1 and TRBJ2-7, with 9 bases fitting TRBD2. CDR1 is DFQATT and CDR2 is SNEGSKA in the germline V gene (reference sequence). Trimming took 5 bases from V and 4 from J; bases not matched to a gene: 9. CDR3 length equals 14 residues. The CDR3 bases are TGCAGTGCTCTCCTTAGCGGGGGCGATTACGAGCAGTACTTC. It yields the protein CSALLSGGDYEQYF.

This chain uses TRBV4-3 with TRBJ2-1; TRBD2 agrees at 13 bases. This CDR3 spans 15 amino acids. The ends lost 4 bases at V and 9 bases at J; junction bases unmatched: 6. Looked up from germline, CDR1 is LGHNA and CDR2 is YSLEER. CDR3 coding DNA: TGCGCCAGCAGCCTACTAGCGGGGGGGCTTAGTGAGCAGTTCTTC. It codes for CASSLLAGGLSEQFF.

V usage is TRBV7-2 and J usage is TRBJ2-3, with 13 bases that match TRBD2. The CDR3 sequence is 18 residues long. Germline V gives CDR1 SGHTA, CDR2 FQGNSA. V was pared by 5 bases and J by 0 bases, with 8 bases of the junction left unmatched. CDR3 nucleotide sequence: TGTGCCAGCAGCATCCGGACTAGCGGGGGTCTAAGCACAGATACGCAGTATTTT. Amino acid sequence: CASSIRTSGGLSTDTQYF.

The chain is built from TRBV29-1 and TRBJ1-2; D uncertain. The CDR3 totals 15 residues. V lost 0 bases, J lost 8 bases, and 19 bases lay in between. Germline CDR1 SQVTM, CDR2 ANQGSEA. The CDR3 spells CSVEDYWAGAEGYTF. Here the CDR3 DNA reads TGCAGCGTTGAAGATTATTGGGCAGGCGCGGAGGGCTACACCTTC. The variable domain in full, with the rest retrieved from reference TRBV29-1 and TRBJ1-2, is SAVISQKPSRDICQRGTSLTIQCQVDSQVTMMFWYRQQPGQSLTLIATANQGSEATYESGFVIDKFPISRPNLTFSTLTVSNMSPEDSSIYLCSVEDYWAGAEGYTFGSGTRLTVV.